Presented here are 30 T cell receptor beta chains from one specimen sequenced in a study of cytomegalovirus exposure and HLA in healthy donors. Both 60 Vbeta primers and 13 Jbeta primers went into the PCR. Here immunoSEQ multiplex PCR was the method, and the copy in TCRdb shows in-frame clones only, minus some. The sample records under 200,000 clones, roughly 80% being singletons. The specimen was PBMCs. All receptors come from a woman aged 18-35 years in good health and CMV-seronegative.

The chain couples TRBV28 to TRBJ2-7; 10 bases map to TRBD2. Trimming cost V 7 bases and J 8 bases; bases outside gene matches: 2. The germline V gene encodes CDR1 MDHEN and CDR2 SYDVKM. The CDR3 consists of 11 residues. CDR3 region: CASTSGSQQYF. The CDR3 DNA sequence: TGTGCCAGCACTAGCGGGAGCCAGCAGTACTTC.

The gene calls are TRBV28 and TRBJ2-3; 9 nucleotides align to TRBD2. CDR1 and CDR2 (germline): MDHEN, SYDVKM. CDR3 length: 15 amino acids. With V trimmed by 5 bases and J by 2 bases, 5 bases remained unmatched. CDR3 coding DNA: TGTGCCAGCAGTCCAGCGGGAGGCCTCACAGATACGCAGTATTTT. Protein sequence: CASSPAGGLTDTQYF.

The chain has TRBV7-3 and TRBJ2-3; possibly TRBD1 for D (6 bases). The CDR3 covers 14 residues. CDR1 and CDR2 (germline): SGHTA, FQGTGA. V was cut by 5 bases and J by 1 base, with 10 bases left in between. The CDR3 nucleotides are TGTGCCAGCAGCCCGGACAGAGGCACAGATACGCAGTATTTT. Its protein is CASSPDRGTDTQYF.

The DNA for the CDR3 is TGTGCCAGCAGTTTATTAGGACTGACCTCTTACCAAAATACCTACGAGCAGTACTTC. Amino acids: CASSLLGLTSYQNTYEQYF. This chain connects TRBV28 to TRBJ2-7; D possibly corresponds to TRBD2 (5 bases). V was clipped by 1 base and J by 2 bases, with 24 bases between them. The CDR3 consists of 19 residues. Germline values: CDR1 MDHEN, CDR2 SYDVKM.

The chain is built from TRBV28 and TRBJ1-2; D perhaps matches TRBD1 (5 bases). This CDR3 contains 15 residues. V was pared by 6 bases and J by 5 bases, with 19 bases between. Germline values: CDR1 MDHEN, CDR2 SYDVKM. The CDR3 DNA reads TGTGCCAGCAGCCCTTCACAGGTCTATCTTTATGGCTACACCTTC. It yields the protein CASSPSQVYLYGYTF.

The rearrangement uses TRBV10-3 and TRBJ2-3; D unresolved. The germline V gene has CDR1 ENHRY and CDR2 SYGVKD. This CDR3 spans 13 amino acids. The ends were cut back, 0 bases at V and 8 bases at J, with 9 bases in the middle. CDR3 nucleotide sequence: TGTGCCATCAGTGAGTCGTACACCCCTACGCAGTATTTT. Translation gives CAISESYTPTQYF.

In DNA, the CDR3 is TGTGCCAGCAGCTTGGTGTCGGGGGAAATCCCCTACGAGCAGTACTTC. Its protein product is CASSLVSGEIPYEQYF. The chain carries TRBV5-6 and TRBJ2-7, with a possible D match to TRBD2 (6 bases). Germline V gene lookup returns CDR1 SGHDT and CDR2 YYEEEE. Trimming took off 0 bases at V and 2 bases at J, with 15 bases between the two ends. The CDR3 runs to 16 residues.

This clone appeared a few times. The CDR3 protein is CAWSSGCGVWVHQSRFEKLFF. CDR3 in DNA: TGTGCCTGGAGTAGCGGGTGTGGGGTATGGGTACACCAATCTAGGTTCGAAAAACTGTTTTTT. The chain recombines TRBV30 with TRBJ1-4; the D is unclear. The CDR3 contains 21 residues. The germline V and J ends were trimmed by 2 bases and 8 bases, with 36 bases remaining between them. Per germline, CDR1 GTSNPN and CDR2 SVGIG (reference sequence).

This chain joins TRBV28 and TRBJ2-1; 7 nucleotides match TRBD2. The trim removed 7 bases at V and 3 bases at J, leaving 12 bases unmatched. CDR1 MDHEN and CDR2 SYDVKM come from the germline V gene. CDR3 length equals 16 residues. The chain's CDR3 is CASTPSGLADYNEQFF. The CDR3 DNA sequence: TGTGCCAGCACCCCAAGCGGGCTAGCGGACTACAATGAGCAGTTCTTC.

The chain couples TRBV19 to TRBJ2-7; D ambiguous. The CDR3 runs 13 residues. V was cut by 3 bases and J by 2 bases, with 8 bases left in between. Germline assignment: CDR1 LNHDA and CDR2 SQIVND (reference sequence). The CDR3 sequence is CASSIGSAYEQYF. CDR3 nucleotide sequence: TGTGCCAGTAGTATCGGCAGCGCCTACGAGCAGTACTTC.

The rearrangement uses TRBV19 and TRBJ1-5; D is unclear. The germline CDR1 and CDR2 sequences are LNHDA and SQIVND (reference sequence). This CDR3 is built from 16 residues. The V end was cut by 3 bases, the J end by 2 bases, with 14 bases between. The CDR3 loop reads CASSIGGRSGNQPQHF. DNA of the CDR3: TGTGCCAGTAGTATCGGAGGGCGCTCGGGCAATCAGCCCCAGCATTTT.

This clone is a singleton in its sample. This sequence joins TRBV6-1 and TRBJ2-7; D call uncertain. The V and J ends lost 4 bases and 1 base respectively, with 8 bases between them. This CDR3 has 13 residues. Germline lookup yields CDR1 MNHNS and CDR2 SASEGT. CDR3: CASSVGPSYEQYF. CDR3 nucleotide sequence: TGTGCCAGCAGTGTTGGCCCATCCTACGAGCAGTACTTC.

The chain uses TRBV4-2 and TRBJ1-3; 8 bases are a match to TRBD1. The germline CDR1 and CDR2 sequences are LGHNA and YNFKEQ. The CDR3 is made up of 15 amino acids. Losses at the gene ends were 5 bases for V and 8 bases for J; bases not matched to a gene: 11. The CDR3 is CASSGTDRAGDTIYF. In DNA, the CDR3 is TGTGCCAGCAGCGGGACGGACAGGGCAGGAGACACCATATATTTT.

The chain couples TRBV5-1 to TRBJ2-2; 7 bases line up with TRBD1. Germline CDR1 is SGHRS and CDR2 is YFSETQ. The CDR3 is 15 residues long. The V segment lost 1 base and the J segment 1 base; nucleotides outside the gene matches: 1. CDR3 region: CASSLRQGNTGELFF. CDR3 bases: TGCGCCAGCAGCTTGAGACAGGGGAACACCGGGGAGCTGTTTTTT.

CDR3 protein: CASTKIIPGQGVTDTQYF. CDR3 nucleotide sequence: TGTGCCAGCACCAAGATCATACCGGGACAGGGCGTAACAGATACGCAGTATTTT. The chain links TRBV27 to TRBJ2-3; 9 bases are shared with TRBD1. This CDR3 has 18 amino acids. Trimming at V came to 7 bases and at J to 3 bases, leaving 17 bases not matched to a gene. CDR1 MNHEY and CDR2 SMNVEV come from the germline V gene (reference sequence).

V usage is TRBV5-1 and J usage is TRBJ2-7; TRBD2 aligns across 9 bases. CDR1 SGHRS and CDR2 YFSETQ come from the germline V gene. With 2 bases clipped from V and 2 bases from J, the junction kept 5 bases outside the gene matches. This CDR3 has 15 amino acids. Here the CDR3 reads CASSFRLAAPYEQYF. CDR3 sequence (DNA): TGCGCCAGCAGCTTCCGACTAGCGGCCCCCTACGAGCAGTACTTC.

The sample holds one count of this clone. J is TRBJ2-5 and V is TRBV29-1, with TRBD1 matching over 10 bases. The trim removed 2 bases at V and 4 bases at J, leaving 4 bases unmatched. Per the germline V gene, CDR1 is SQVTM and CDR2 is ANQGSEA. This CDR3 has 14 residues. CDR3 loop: CSVERTGGRETQYF. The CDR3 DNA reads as TGCAGCGTTGAAAGGACAGGGGGAAGAGAGACCCAGTACTTC. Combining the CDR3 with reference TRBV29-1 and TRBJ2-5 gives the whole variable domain SAVISQKPSRDICQRGTSLTIQCQVDSQVTMMFWYRQQPGQSLTLIATANQGSEATYESGFVIDKFPISRPNLTFSTLTVSNMSPEDSSIYLCSVERTGGRETQYFGPGTRLLVL.

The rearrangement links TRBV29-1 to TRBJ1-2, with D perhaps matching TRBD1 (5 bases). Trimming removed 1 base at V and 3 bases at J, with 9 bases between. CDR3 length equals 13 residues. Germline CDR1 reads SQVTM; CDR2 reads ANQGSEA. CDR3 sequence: CSVEGGEDYGYTF. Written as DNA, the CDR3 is TGCAGCGTTGAAGGGGGGGAAGACTATGGCTACACCTTC.

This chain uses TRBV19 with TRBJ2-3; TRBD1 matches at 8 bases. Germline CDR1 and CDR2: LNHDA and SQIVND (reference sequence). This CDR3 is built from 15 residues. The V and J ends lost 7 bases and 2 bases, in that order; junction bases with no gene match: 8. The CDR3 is CASKTTGVPTDTQYF. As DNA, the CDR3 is TGTGCCAGTAAAACGACAGGGGTGCCCACAGATACGCAGTATTTT.

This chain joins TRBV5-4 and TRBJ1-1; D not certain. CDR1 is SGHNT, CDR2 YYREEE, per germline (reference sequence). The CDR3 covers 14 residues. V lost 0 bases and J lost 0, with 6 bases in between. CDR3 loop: CASSLARVNTEAFF. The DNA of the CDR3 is TGTGCCAGCAGCTTGGCTCGGGTGAACACTGAAGCTTTCTTT.

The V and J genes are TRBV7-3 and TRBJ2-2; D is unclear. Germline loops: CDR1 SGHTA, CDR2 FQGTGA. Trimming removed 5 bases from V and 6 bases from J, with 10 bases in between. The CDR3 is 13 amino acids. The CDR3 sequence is CASSRDSAGELFF. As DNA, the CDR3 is TGTGCCAGCAGCCGCGACTCCGCCGGGGAGCTGTTTTTT.

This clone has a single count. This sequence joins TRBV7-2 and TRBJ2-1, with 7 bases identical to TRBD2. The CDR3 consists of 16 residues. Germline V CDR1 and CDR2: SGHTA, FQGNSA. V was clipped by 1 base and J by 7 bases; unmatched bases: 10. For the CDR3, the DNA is TGTGCCAGCAGCTTAGGGGCGGGAGTGGTGGTGAATGAGCAGTTCTTC. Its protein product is CASSLGAGVVVNEQFF.

CDR3 nucleotides: TGTGCCAGCAGCTTACGCTGGGGCGGGGCCTACTACAATGAGCAGTTCTTC. Protein sequence: CASSLRWGGAYYNEQFF. The V and J genes are TRBV11-3 and TRBJ2-1; perhaps TRBD2 as D (6 bases). The CDR3 runs to 17 residues. The V end lost 2 bases, the J end lost 3 bases, and 17 bases lay between the germline ends. CDR1 SGHNT and CDR2 YENEEA come from the germline V gene.

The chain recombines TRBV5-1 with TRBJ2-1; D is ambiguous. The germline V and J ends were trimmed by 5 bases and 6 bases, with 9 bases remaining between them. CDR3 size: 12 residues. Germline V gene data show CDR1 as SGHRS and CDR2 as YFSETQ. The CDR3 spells CASRELVNEQFF. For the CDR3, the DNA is TGCGCCAGCAGAGAACTGGTCAATGAGCAGTTCTTC.

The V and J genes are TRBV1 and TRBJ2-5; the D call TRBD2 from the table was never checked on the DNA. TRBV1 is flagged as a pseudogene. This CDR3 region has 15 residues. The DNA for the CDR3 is TGCACCAGCAGCCAACCTACTAGCCCCGGGGAGACCCAGTACTTC. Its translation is CTSSQPTSPGETQYF.

In nucleotides, the CDR3 is TGTGCCAGCACCCCTAGCATCCTTACGCAGTATTTT. Translation gives CASTPSILTQYF. This rearrangement joins TRBV2 to TRBJ2-3; the D gene is possibly TRBD2 (5 bases). Germline CDR1 is SNHLY and CDR2 is FYNNEI. The CDR3 spans 12 residues. V shed 7 bases and J shed 8 bases, with 13 bases lying between them.

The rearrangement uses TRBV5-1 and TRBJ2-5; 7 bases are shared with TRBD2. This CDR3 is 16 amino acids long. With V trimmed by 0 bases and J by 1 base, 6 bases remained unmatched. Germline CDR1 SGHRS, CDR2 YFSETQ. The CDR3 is CASSLGSSGGQETQYF. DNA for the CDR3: TGCGCCAGCAGCTTGGGGTCTAGCGGTGGCCAAGAGACCCAGTACTTC.

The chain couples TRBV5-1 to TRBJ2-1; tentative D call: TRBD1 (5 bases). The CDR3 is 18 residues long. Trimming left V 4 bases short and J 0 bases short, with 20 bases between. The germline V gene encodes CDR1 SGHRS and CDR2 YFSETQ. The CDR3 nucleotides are TGCGCCAGCAGCCTAGGTGGGGCCTACCCCCTCTCCTACAATGAGCAGTTCTTC. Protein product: CASSLGGAYPLSYNEQFF.

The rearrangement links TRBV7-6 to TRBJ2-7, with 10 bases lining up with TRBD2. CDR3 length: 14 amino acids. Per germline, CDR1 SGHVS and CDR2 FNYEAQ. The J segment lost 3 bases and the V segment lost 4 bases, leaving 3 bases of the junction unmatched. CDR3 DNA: TGTGCCAGCAGCTCTAGCGGGAGTTTCTACGAGCAGTACTTC. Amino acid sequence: CASSSSGSFYEQYF.

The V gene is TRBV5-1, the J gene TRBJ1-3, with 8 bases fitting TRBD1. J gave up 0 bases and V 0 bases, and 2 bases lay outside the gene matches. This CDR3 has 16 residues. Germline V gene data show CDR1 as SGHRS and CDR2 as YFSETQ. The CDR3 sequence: CASSLAGQASGNTIYF. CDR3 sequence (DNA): TGCGCCAGCAGCTTGGCGGGACAGGCCTCTGGAAACACCATATATTTT.